This T cell receptor (beta chain) emerged from a study of shared clonotypes between healthy human individuals. General study results and limits: It was anticipated that sequencing depth would influence how many clonotypes donors shared.

The donors, all of them Caucasian adults, lived in Nashville, Tennessee. This clone came up a few times. Its antigen remains unidentified. The germline V gene encodes CDR1 LNHDA and CDR2 SQIVND (reference sequence). With 5 bases removed from V and 4 bases from J, the gap between germline ends came to 15 bases. This CDR3 has 14 amino acids. This table comes from immunoSEQ multiplex PCR, and its TCRdb copy is limited to in-frame clones, with some not included. The data hold just under 350,000 clones, with less than 85% observed a single time. The sequence was obtained from a man between 25 and 39 years old in good health. The chain uses TRBV19 and TRBJ2-7; tentatively, D is TRBD1 (6 bases). Sequences were obtained from memory CD4+ T cells sorted from blood. Stated subset: CD45RA-negative fraction. CDR3 protein: CASSVGQGSYEQYF. For the CDR3, the DNA is TGTGCCAGTAGTGTCGGGCAGGGGTCATACGAGCAGTACTTC. Variable domain in full (rest from reference TRBV19 and TRBJ2-7): DGGITQSPKYLFRKEGQNVTLSCEQNLNHDAMYWYRQDPGQGLRLIYYSQIVNDFQKGDIAEGYSVSREKKESFPLTVTSAQKNPTAFYLCASSVGQGSYEQYFGPGTRLTVT.